Listed here are 19 T cell receptor beta chains from one sample, sequenced in a study of shared clonotypes between healthy human individuals. The naive CD8 fraction comprised CD45RO-negative cells positively selected for CCR7 and excluded terminally differentiated effector memory CD45RA+ cells. TCRdb's table, derived via immunoSEQ multiplex PCR, lists solely in-frame clones and lacks some. The sample holds 760,000 or so clones, roughly 96% seen once. The sequenced sample was naive CD8+ T cells sorted from blood. These receptors originate from a man in his thirties or forties in good health.

The chain links TRBV19 to TRBJ2-3; 10 bases align to TRBD1. V was clipped by 4 bases and J by 3 bases; unmatched bases: 7. The CDR3 loop spans 16 amino acids. Per the germline V gene, CDR1 is LNHDA and CDR2 is SQIVND (reference sequence). This chain's CDR3 is CASSTPWTGGTDTQYF. DNA of the CDR3: TGTGCCAGTAGTACACCTTGGACAGGGGGGACAGATACGCAGTATTTT.

The genes are TRBV7-9 and TRBJ2-7; TRBD1 might be the D (6 bases). Trimming shortened V by 5 bases and J by 1 base, and 18 bases separated the two germline ends. Germline lookup yields CDR1 SEHNR and CDR2 FQNEAQ (reference sequence). The CDR3 has 16 residues. Here the CDR3 reads CASSPSRRQGSYEQYF. The CDR3 nucleotides read TGTGCCAGCAGCCCTAGCCGGAGGCAGGGGTCCTACGAGCAGTACTTC.

The CDR3 protein is CASSLDIFTDTQYF. The CDR3 DNA follows: TGTGCCAGCAGCCTAGACATATTCACAGATACGCAGTATTTT. This sequence joins TRBV13 and TRBJ2-3; no reliable D call. Germline CDR1 reads PRHDT; CDR2 reads FYEKMQ (reference sequence). Trimming removed 5 bases from V and 2 bases from J, with 11 bases in between. The CDR3 runs to 14 residues.

V is TRBV7-8 and J is TRBJ2-3; TRBD2 aligns across 7 bases. The CDR3 loop spans 15 amino acids. The V segment lost 2 bases and the J segment 3 bases; nucleotides outside the gene matches: 5. Germline V gives CDR1 SGHVS, CDR2 FQNEAQ. DNA of the CDR3: TGTGCCAGCAGCTTATGGGCGGGAGAAACAGATACGCAGTATTTT. Translated: CASSLWAGETDTQYF.

In regard to this clone: At the DNA level, this CDR3 is encoded by other sequences in the same sample as well. The chain uses TRBV5-6 and TRBJ2-7; D is undetermined. Per germline, CDR1 SGHDT and CDR2 YYEEEE. This CDR3 has 13 residues. With 0 bases removed from V and 1 base from J, the gap between germline ends came to 5 bases. The CDR3 sequence is CASSLGVSYEQYF. In nucleotides, the CDR3 is TGTGCCAGCAGCTTGGGCGTTTCCTACGAGCAGTACTTC.

This sequence joins TRBV28 and TRBJ2-5; D uncertain. V lost 7 bases, J lost 1 base, and 16 bases lay in between. This CDR3 is 15 amino acids long. The germline V gene encodes CDR1 MDHEN and CDR2 SYDVKM. The CDR3 spells CASTDRQQLQETQYF. The CDR3 nucleotides are TGTGCCAGCACGGACCGGCAGCAACTCCAAGAGACCCAGTACTTC.

The V call is TRBV7-6, the J call TRBJ2-3; possible D gene TRBD2, 7 bases. The CDR3 covers 14 residues. Germline values: CDR1 SGHVS, CDR2 FNYEAQ. The V end was cut by 5 bases, the J end by 3 bases, with 12 bases between. The CDR3 region is CASSGLGGTDTQYF. The CDR3 nucleotides read TGTGCCAGCAGCGGACTAGGGGGAACAGATACGCAGTATTTT.

The genes are TRBV15 and TRBJ2-2; D gene unclear. V was shortened by 5 bases and J by 0 bases, with 22 bases between the two germline ends. The CDR3 has 19 residues. Per the germline V gene, CDR1 is LNHNV and CDR2 is YYDKDF (reference sequence). The DNA of the CDR3 is TGTGCCACCAGCTCGTCTCGGATGACGGCCAATGCGAACACCGGGGAGCTGTTTTTT. Residues: CATSSSRMTANANTGELFF.

The V gene is TRBV30, the J gene TRBJ2-7, with D tentatively TRBD2 (7 bases). This CDR3 region has 15 residues. Germline assignment: CDR1 GTSNPN and CDR2 SVGIG (reference sequence). Between the trimmed V and J ends, which lost 4 bases and 4 bases, there was a span of 20 bases. This chain's CDR3 is CAWTGGQRRSYEQYF. The CDR3 nucleotides read TGTGCCTGGACGGGAGGACAGAGGAGGTCGTACGAGCAGTACTTC.

V and J are TRBV21-1 and TRBJ1-5; the table gives TRBD1 as D, unverified against the DNA. TRBV21-1 constitutes a pseudogene. The CDR3 has 17 residues. The CDR3 coding sequence is TGTGCCAGCAGCAAAGGTCTATACAGGGATGCCAATCAGCCCCAGCATTTT. Its translation is CASSKGLYRDANQPQHF.

The chain is built from TRBV11-2 and TRBJ2-7, with D tentatively TRBD2 (6 bases). The germline V gene has CDR1 SGHAT and CDR2 FQNNGV. The V end lost 1 base, the J end lost 0 bases, and 13 bases lay between the germline ends. The CDR3 sequence is 16 residues long. The CDR3 nucleotides are TGTGCCAGCAGCTTAGTATCACAGCGGGCCTCCTACGAGCAGTACTTC. The encoded protein is CASSLVSQRASYEQYF.

CDR3 sequence: CASRELAGQETQYF. The CDR3 DNA follows: TGTGCCAGCAGGGAACTAGCGGGTCAAGAGACCCAGTACTTC. V usage is TRBV5-4 and J usage is TRBJ2-5, with 9 nucleotides matching TRBD2. The J segment lost 2 bases and the V segment lost 5 bases, leaving 4 bases of the junction unmatched. Germline V gene data show CDR1 as SGHNT and CDR2 as YYREEE (reference sequence). The CDR3 totals 14 residues.

The chain is built from TRBV4-1 and TRBJ2-7; D is unresolved. The CDR3 is 15 residues long. Trimming pared 1 base from V and 6 bases from J, leaving 16 bases between. The V gene's germline CDR1 is MGHRA and CDR2 YSYEKL. CDR3 nucleotides: TGCGCCAGCAGCCAAGTCTTTAACCCCCACGGCGAGCAGTACTTC. It encodes CASSQVFNPHGEQYF.

V is TRBV2 and J is TRBJ2-2; 8 nucleotides match TRBD2. The CDR3 is 13 residues long. Germline assignment: CDR1 SNHLY and CDR2 FYNNEI. Here the CDR3 DNA reads TGTGTCAGACTAGCGACGAACACCGGGGAGCTGTTTTTT. This translates into CVRLATNTGELFF. Full variable domain (outside the CDR3, taken from reference TRBV2 and TRBJ2-2): EPEVTQTPSHQVTQMGQEVILRCVPISNHLYFYWYRQILGQKVEFLVSFYNNEISEKSEIFDDQFSVERPDGSNFTLKIRSTKLEDSAMYFCVRLATNTGELFFGEGSRLTVL.

This chain joins TRBV6-4 and TRBJ2-1; 8 bases map to TRBD2. Germline V gene lookup returns CDR1 MRHNA and CDR2 SNTAGT. This CDR3 contains 13 residues. Trimming cost V 5 bases and J 10 bases; bases outside gene matches: 7. Here the CDR3 DNA reads TGTGCCAGCAGTCCCCTCATAGCGGGGGAGCAGTTCTTC. Translated: CASSPLIAGEQFF.

V gene TRBV9 combines with J gene TRBJ2-5; possibly TRBD2 for D (5 bases). In germline, CDR1 is SGDLS, CDR2 YYNGEE. The CDR3 runs 13 residues. V was shortened by 3 bases and J by 5 bases, with 11 bases between the two germline ends. The CDR3 nucleotides read TGTGCCAGCAGCGAGACACCGGGGGAGACCCAGTACTTC. Amino acids: CASSETPGETQYF.

The V gene is TRBV7-9, the J gene TRBJ2-7; 10 bases agree with TRBD1. Germline lookup yields CDR1 SEHNR and CDR2 FQNEAQ (reference sequence). The CDR3 contains 16 residues. The junction had 9 bases not matched to a gene; V was cut back by 5 bases and J by 2 bases. CDR3 coding DNA: TGTGCCAGCAGCCATCGAGACAGGGGGCTCACCTACGAGCAGTACTTC. Translated: CASSHRDRGLTYEQYF.

The rearrangement links TRBV9 to TRBJ2-7; tentative D call: TRBD1 (5 bases). The V gene's germline CDR1 is SGDLS and CDR2 YYNGEE. The CDR3 contains 13 residues. Trimming shortened V by 5 bases and J by 5 bases, and 14 bases separated the two germline ends. As DNA, the CDR3 is TGTGCCAGCAGTCCAAGGGGTTTCGACGAGCAGTACTTC. Protein: CASSPRGFDEQYF.

J is TRBJ2-1 and V is TRBV19; 10 bases are shared with TRBD2. Germline V gene sequence: CDR1 LNHDA, CDR2 SQIVND (reference sequence). V trimming: 3 bases; J trimming: 7 bases; junction bases outside the gene matches: 9. The CDR3 sequence is 16 residues long. The CDR3 is CASSISASGSGNEQFF. In DNA, the CDR3 is TGTGCCAGTAGTATTTCGGCTAGCGGGAGTGGGAATGAGCAGTTCTTC.